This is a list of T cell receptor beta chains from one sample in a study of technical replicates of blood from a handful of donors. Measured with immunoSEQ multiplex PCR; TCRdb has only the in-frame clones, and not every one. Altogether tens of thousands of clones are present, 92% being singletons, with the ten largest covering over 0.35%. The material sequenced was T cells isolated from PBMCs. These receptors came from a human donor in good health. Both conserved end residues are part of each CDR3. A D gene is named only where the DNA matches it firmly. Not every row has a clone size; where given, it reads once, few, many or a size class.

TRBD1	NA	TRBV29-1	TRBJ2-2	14	CSVERQGAVGELFF	TGCAGCGTTGAGAGACAGGGGGCGGTCGGGGAGCTGTTTTTT
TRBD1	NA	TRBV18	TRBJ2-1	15	CASSPETGGAYEQFF	TGTGCCAGCTCACCAGAGACAGGGGGCGCATATGAGCAGTTCTTC
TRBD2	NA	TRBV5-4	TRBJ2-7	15	CASSWGTSGRYEQYF	TGTGCCAGCAGCTGGGGAACTAGCGGGAGGTACGAGCAGTACTTC
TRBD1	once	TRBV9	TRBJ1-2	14	CASSVRTGNGGYTF	TGTGCCAGCAGCGTACGGACAGGGAACGGCGGCTACACCTTC
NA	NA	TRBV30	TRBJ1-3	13	CAWIAGSGNTIYF	TGTGCCTGGATAGCCGGCTCTGGAAACACCATATATTTT
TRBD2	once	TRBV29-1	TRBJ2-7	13	CSVGAGETYEQYF	TGCAGCGTTGGAGCGGGAGAGACCTACGAGCAGTACTTC
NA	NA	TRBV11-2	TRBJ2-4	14	CASSQPGGVNIQYF	TGTGCCAGCAGCCAACCCGGCGGAGTAAACATTCAGTACTTC
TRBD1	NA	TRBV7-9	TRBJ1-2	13	CASSSDRDYGYTF	TGTGCCAGCAGCTCGGACAGGGACTATGGCTACACCTTC
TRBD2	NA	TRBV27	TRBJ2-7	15	CASSWTSGIGYEQYF	TGTGCCAGCAGTTGGACTAGCGGGATCGGTTACGAGCAGTACTTC
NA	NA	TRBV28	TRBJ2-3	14	CASSLWGAEDTQYF	TGTGCCAGCAGTTTATGGGGGGCGGAAGATACGCAGTATTTT
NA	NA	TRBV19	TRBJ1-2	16	CASSIDLVGPIDGYTF	TGTGCCAGTAGTATAGATCTAGTGGGGCCGATCGATGGCTACACCTTC
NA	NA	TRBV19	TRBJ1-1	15	CASSPNREVNTEAFF	TGTGCCAGTAGTCCCAATCGTGAGGTGAACACTGAAGCTTTCTTT
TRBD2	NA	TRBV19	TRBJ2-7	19	CASSIPRTSGRPTSYEQYF	TGTGCCAGTAGTATCCCACGGACTAGCGGGAGACCCACGTCCTACGAGCAGTACTTC
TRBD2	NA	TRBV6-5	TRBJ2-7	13	CASRGGTRREQYF	TGTGCCAGCAGGGGTGGGACTAGAAGGGAGCAGTACTTC
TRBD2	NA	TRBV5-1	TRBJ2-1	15	CASSLGSGRVTEQFF	TGCGCCAGCAGCTTGGGTAGCGGGAGAGTCACTGAGCAGTTCTTC
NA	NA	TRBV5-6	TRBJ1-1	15	CASNPLGGMNTEAFF	TGTGCCAGCAACCCACTCGGGGGAATGAACACTGAAGCTTTCTTT
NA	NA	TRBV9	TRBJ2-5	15	CASSAEGGNGETQYF	TGTGCCAGCAGTGCCGAGGGAGGTAACGGGGAGACCCAGTACTTC
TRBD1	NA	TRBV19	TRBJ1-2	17	CASSMLTLQGAGYGYTF	TGTGCCAGTAGTATGCTTACCTTACAGGGGGCAGGATATGGCTACACCTTC
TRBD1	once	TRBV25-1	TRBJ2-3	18	CASSPLPGQPSSTDTQYF	TGTGCCAGCAGTCCGTTACCGGGACAGCCCTCTAGCACAGATACGCAGTATTTT
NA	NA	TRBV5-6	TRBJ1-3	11	CASSYLNTIYF	TGTGCCAGCAGCTACTTAAACACCATATATTTT
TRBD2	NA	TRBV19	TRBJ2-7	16	CASSIASGSPIYEQYF	TGTGCCAGTAGTATAGCAAGCGGGAGTCCTATCTACGAGCAGTACTTC
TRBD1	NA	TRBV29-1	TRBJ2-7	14	CSVGRGTGGYEQYF	TGCAGCGTTGGACGAGGGACAGGGGGCTACGAGCAGTACTTC
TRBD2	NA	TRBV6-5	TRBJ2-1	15	CASSSSAGGKNEQFF	TGTGCCAGCAGTTCCTCGGCGGGAGGGAAAAATGAGCAGTTCTTC
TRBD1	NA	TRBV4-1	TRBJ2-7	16	CASSLTSGGPVYEQYF	TGCGCCAGCAGCCTGACCTCAGGGGGCCCCGTCTACGAGCAGTACTTC
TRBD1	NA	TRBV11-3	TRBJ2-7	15	CASSPRQGRTYEQYF	TGTGCCAGCAGCCCCAGACAGGGGAGAACCTACGAGCAGTACTTC
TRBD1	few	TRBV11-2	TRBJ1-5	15	CASSLGGGVNQPQHF	TGTGCCAGCAGCTTAGGAGGGGGCGTCAATCAGCCCCAGCATTTT
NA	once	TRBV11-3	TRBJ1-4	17	CASSLGVLLTTNEKLFF	TGTGCCAGCAGCTTAGGAGTCCTCCTTACAACTAATGAAAAACTGTTTTTT
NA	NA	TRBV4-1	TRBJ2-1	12	CASSQGVGEQFF	TGCGCCAGCAGCCAAGGTGTCGGTGAGCAGTTCTTC